The clone carrying this T cell receptor beta chain was observed a handful of times. Its antigen is as yet unknown. Germline V gives CDR1 MNHEY, CDR2 SVGAGI. There are 15 residues in the CDR3. The junction had 10 bases not matched to a gene; V was cut back by 4 bases and J by 9 bases. This entry belongs to a study of T-cell reconstitution after alpha-beta-depleted transplantation in children. Findings and caveats of the study: About two months after transplant, alpha-beta T cells reportedly came from several hundred expanded graft clones. Most T-cell counts and diversity one year after the transplant came from T cells that were newly produced. The high TCRbeta diversity at day 60 in some patients came from surviving recipient T cells and thymic progenitors.

The TCRbeta library was prepared with unique molecular identifiers. A single record per CDR3 protein comes from TCRdb applying MiXCR to the PCR reads. The sample consists of 250,000 to 400,000 distinct CDR3 sequences, roughly 25% of them appearing once. The V gene is TRBV6-5, the J gene TRBJ2-4, with 9 bases lining up with TRBD2. The sequencing here drew on PBMCs, mostly from graft donor cells, taken 180 days after TCRalphabeta/CD19-depleted stem cell transplant. The clonotype was recovered from a male patient between 5 and 17 years old who had a stem cell transplant for acute lymphoblastic leukemia, so the T cells may come from the graft donor. In DNA, the CDR3 is TGTGCCAGCAGTTTGATCGATAGCGGGAGAGGCATTCAGTACTTC. Translating it yields CASSLIDSGRGIQYF.